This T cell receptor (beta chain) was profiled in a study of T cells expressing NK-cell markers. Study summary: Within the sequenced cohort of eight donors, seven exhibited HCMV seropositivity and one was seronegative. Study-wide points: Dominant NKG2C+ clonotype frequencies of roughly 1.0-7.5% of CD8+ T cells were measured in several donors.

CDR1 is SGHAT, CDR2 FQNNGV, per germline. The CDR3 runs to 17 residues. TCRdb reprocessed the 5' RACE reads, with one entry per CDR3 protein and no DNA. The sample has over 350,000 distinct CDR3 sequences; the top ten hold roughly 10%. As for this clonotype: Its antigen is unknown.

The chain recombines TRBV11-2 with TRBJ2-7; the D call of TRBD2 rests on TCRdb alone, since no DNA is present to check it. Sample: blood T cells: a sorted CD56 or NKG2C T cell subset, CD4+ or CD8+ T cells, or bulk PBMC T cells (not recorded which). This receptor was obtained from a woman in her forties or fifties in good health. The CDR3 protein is CASSPGTTIESSYEQYF.